The rows below give T cell receptor beta chains drawn from one sample of a study of blood T cells in healthy people across ages. TCRdb redid the calling of the 5' RACE reads with MiXCR, one entry per CDR3 protein. The table lists fewer than 900,000 distinct CDR3 sequences, about 34% of them singletons. Sequencing was done on a sample of blood. Receptor source: a man aged 18 to 29 in good health. CDR3s include the opening cysteine and the closing phenylalanine or tryptophan. The order of the fields is clone size, CDR3 length, V gene, J gene, D gene, CDR3 protein, CDR3 DNA. D genes are given only for firm matches. Expanded clones get a size class; other rows say once, few or many, or leave the size out.

clone_size: NA
cdr3_length: 13
v_call: TRBV28
j_call: TRBJ2-5
d_call: NA
cdr3_aa: CASSLLGKETQYF
cdr3_nt: TGTGCCAGCAGTTTATTGGGCAAAGAGACCCAGTACTTC

clone_size: NA
cdr3_length: 16
v_call: TRBV9
j_call: TRBJ2-3
d_call: TRBD2
cdr3_aa: CASSAGLAVITDTQYF
cdr3_nt: TGTGCCAGCAGCGCCGGACTAGCGGTGATCACAGATACGCAGTATTTT

clone_size: NA
cdr3_length: 16
v_call: TRBV7-2
j_call: TRBJ2-5
d_call: NA
cdr3_aa: CASSITRLRAQETQYF
cdr3_nt: TGTGCCAGCAGCATAACCCGGTTGCGGGCCCAAGAGACCCAGTACTTC

clone_size: NA
cdr3_length: 15
v_call: TRBV2
j_call: TRBJ1-6
d_call: NA
cdr3_aa: CASSSEGRSHSPLHF
cdr3_nt: TGTGCCAGCAGTTCAGAGGGCAGAAGCCATTCACCCCTCCACTTT

clone_size: NA
cdr3_length: 13
v_call: TRBV20-1
j_call: TRBJ1-2
d_call: TRBD1
cdr3_aa: CSAGQGASYGYTF
cdr3_nt: TGCAGTGCGGGACAGGGAGCAAGCTATGGCTACACCTTC

clone_size: NA
cdr3_length: 16
v_call: TRBV2
j_call: TRBJ1-2
d_call: TRBD1
cdr3_aa: CASSKTGQGANYGYTF
cdr3_nt: TGTGCCAGCAGTAAGACGGGACAGGGAGCTAACTATGGCTACACCTTC

clone_size: NA
cdr3_length: 16
v_call: TRBV20-1
j_call: TRBJ1-4
d_call: TRBD1
cdr3_aa: CSARVDRATLTEKLFF
cdr3_nt: TGCAGTGCTAGGGTCGACAGGGCCACACTTACGGAAAAACTGTTTTTT

clone_size: few
cdr3_length: 17
v_call: TRBV7-7
j_call: TRBJ2-5
d_call: NA
cdr3_aa: CASSLGLGGTGQETQYF
cdr3_nt: TGTGCTAGCAGCTTAGGGCTGGGAGGAACAGGCCAAGAGACCCAGTACTTC

clone_size: NA
cdr3_length: 14
v_call: TRBV12-3/TRBV12-4
j_call: TRBJ1-1
d_call: NA
cdr3_aa: CASTIQGMNTEAFF
cdr3_nt: TGTGCCAGCACCATACAGGGTATGAACACTGAAGCTTTCTTT

clone_size: NA
cdr3_length: 14
v_call: TRBV2
j_call: TRBJ2-7
d_call: NA
cdr3_aa: CASSPGQGMGEQYF
cdr3_nt: TGTGCCAGCAGCCCGGGGCAGGGTATGGGCGAGCAGTACTTC

clone_size: once
cdr3_length: 14
v_call: TRBV5-5
j_call: TRBJ2-3
d_call: NA
cdr3_aa: CASSVLQFTDTQYF
cdr3_nt: TGTGCCAGCAGCGTCTTACAGTTCACAGATACGCAGTATTTT

clone_size: many
cdr3_length: 12
v_call: TRBV12-3/TRBV12-4
j_call: TRBJ2-5
d_call: NA
cdr3_aa: CASSQTRETQYF
cdr3_nt: TGTGCCAGCAGCCAAACCAGGGAGACCCAGTACTTC

clone_size: NA
cdr3_length: 14
v_call: TRBV10-3
j_call: TRBJ2-7
d_call: TRBD1
cdr3_aa: CAMDTGDPQGEQYF
cdr3_nt: TGTGCCATGGATACAGGGGACCCCCAAGGCGAGCAGTACTTC

clone_size: few
cdr3_length: 18
v_call: TRBV13
j_call: TRBJ2-7
d_call: TRBD2
cdr3_aa: CASSQGTSGILLSYEQYF
cdr3_nt: TGTGCCAGCAGCCAGGGGACTAGCGGAATCCTTCTTTCCTACGAGCAGTACTTC

clone_size: NA
cdr3_length: 13
v_call: TRBV9
j_call: TRBJ2-7
d_call: NA
cdr3_aa: CASSVSRNNEQYF
cdr3_nt: TGTGCCAGCAGCGTCTCCAGGAACAATGAGCAGTACTTC

clone_size: NA
cdr3_length: 13
v_call: TRBV20-1
j_call: TRBJ1-1
d_call: TRBD1
cdr3_aa: CSAEGDRYTEAFF
cdr3_nt: TGCAGTGCGGAAGGGGACAGGTACACTGAAGCTTTCTTT

clone_size: NA
cdr3_length: 14
v_call: TRBV12-3/TRBV12-4
j_call: TRBJ1-2
d_call: NA
cdr3_aa: CASSLGRALGGYTF
cdr3_nt: TGTGCCAGCAGTTTGGGCCGAGCCTTAGGGGGCTACACCTTC

clone_size: NA
cdr3_length: 14
v_call: TRBV12-3/TRBV12-4
j_call: TRBJ1-5
d_call: NA
cdr3_aa: CASSSQDVNQPQHF
cdr3_nt: TGTGCCAGCAGTTCACAGGACGTCAATCAGCCCCAGCATTTT

clone_size: NA
cdr3_length: 15
v_call: TRBV12-3/TRBV12-4
j_call: TRBJ2-3
d_call: TRBD1
cdr3_aa: CASSPGTGVTDTEYF
cdr3_nt: TGTGCCAGCAGTCCAGGGACAGGGGTCACAGATACGGAATATTTT

clone_size: NA
cdr3_length: 14
v_call: TRBV4-3
j_call: TRBJ1-2
d_call: TRBD1
cdr3_aa: CASSPDRGRDGYTF
cdr3_nt: TGCGCCAGCAGCCCGGACAGGGGGCGAGATGGCTACACCTTC

clone_size: few
cdr3_length: 14
v_call: TRBV9
j_call: TRBJ1-1
d_call: TRBD1
cdr3_aa: CASSGTQGVTEAFF
cdr3_nt: TGTGCCAGCAGCGGAACACAGGGGGTCACTGAAGCTTTCTTT

clone_size: NA
cdr3_length: 15
v_call: TRBV3-1
j_call: TRBJ2-7
d_call: TRBD1
cdr3_aa: CASSSPGQVGYEQYF
cdr3_nt: TGTGCCAGCAGCTCACCGGGACAGGTTGGGTACGAGCAGTACTTC

clone_size: NA
cdr3_length: 16
v_call: TRBV7-8
j_call: TRBJ1-4
d_call: TRBD1
cdr3_aa: CASSYIGDRPKEKLFF
cdr3_nt: TGTGCCAGCAGCTACATAGGGGACAGGCCCAAAGAAAAACTGTTTTTT

clone_size: few
cdr3_length: 17
v_call: TRBV24-1
j_call: TRBJ2-1
d_call: TRBD1
cdr3_aa: CATSVRGTGKSYNEQFF
cdr3_nt: TGTGCCACCAGTGTCAGGGGGACGGGGAAATCCTACAATGAGCAGTTCTTC

clone_size: once
cdr3_length: 16
v_call: TRBV20-1
j_call: TRBJ1-2
d_call: TRBD1
cdr3_aa: CSARGDRGRKDYGYTF
cdr3_nt: TGCAGTGCTAGGGGGGACAGGGGGCGCAAGGACTATGGCTACACCTTC

clone_size: NA
cdr3_length: 15
v_call: TRBV9
j_call: TRBJ1-2
d_call: TRBD1
cdr3_aa: CASSPHRGANYGYTF
cdr3_nt: TGTGCCAGCAGCCCCCACAGGGGTGCTAACTATGGCTACACCTTC

clone_size: few
cdr3_length: 15
v_call: TRBV2
j_call: TRBJ1-5
d_call: TRBD1
cdr3_aa: CASSDRGLNNQPQHF
cdr3_nt: TGTGCCAGCAGTGACAGGGGGCTCAACAATCAGCCCCAGCATTTT

clone_size: NA
cdr3_length: 14
v_call: TRBV12-3/TRBV12-4
j_call: TRBJ1-6
d_call: TRBD1
cdr3_aa: CASSLRGHNSPLHF
cdr3_nt: TGTGCCAGCAGTTTAAGGGGGCATAATTCACCCCTCCACTTT

clone_size: NA
cdr3_length: 13
v_call: TRBV28
j_call: TRBJ2-7
d_call: NA
cdr3_aa: CASSFGGPYEQYF
cdr3_nt: TGTGCCAGCAGTTTCGGGGGCCCCTACGAGCAGTACTTC

clone_size: NA
cdr3_length: 13
v_call: TRBV12-3/TRBV12-4
j_call: TRBJ2-1
d_call: NA
cdr3_aa: CASSSGGANEQFF
cdr3_nt: TGTGCCAGCAGTTCAGGGGGGGCCAATGAGCAGTTCTTC

clone_size: NA
cdr3_length: 18
v_call: TRBV7-3
j_call: TRBJ2-7
d_call: NA
cdr3_aa: CASSLRIEAGRGSYEQYF
cdr3_nt: TGTGCCAGCAGCTTAAGAATTGAAGCAGGCAGGGGATCCTACGAGCAGTACTTC

clone_size: NA
cdr3_length: 16
v_call: TRBV19
j_call: TRBJ1-4
d_call: NA
cdr3_aa: CASTPGGWSQFEKLFF
cdr3_nt: TGTGCCAGTACACCGGGAGGTTGGTCGCAATTTGAAAAACTGTTTTTT

clone_size: few
cdr3_length: 18
v_call: TRBV4-3
j_call: TRBJ2-3
d_call: NA
cdr3_aa: CASSQDSPMRRVTDTQYF
cdr3_nt: TGCGCCAGCAGCCAAGATTCTCCCATGCGGAGGGTAACAGATACGCAGTATTTT

clone_size: NA
cdr3_length: 15
v_call: TRBV4-2
j_call: TRBJ2-5
d_call: NA
cdr3_aa: CASSQDLAQQETQYF
cdr3_nt: TGTGCCAGCAGCCAAGATCTTGCACAGCAAGAGACCCAGTACTTC

clone_size: NA
cdr3_length: 17
v_call: TRBV6-5
j_call: TRBJ1-1
d_call: NA
cdr3_aa: CASSHWGSGGDGTEAFF
cdr3_nt: TGTGCCAGCAGTCACTGGGGGTCTGGAGGGGATGGAACTGAAGCTTTCTTT

clone_size: once
cdr3_length: 13
v_call: TRBV20-1
j_call: TRBJ2-3
d_call: TRBD2
cdr3_aa: CSARLAERDTQYF
cdr3_nt: TGCAGTGCTAGACTAGCGGAGCGGGATACGCAGTATTTT

clone_size: NA
cdr3_length: 17
v_call: TRBV7-9
j_call: TRBJ2-1
d_call: NA
cdr3_aa: CASSLVPWAPTYNEQFF
cdr3_nt: TGTGCCAGCAGCTTAGTTCCTTGGGCCCCGACCTACAATGAGCAGTTCTTC

clone_size: few
cdr3_length: 15
v_call: TRBV20-1
j_call: TRBJ2-5
d_call: TRBD1
cdr3_aa: CSARDRTGGRETQYF
cdr3_nt: TGCAGTGCTAGAGATAGGACAGGGGGCAGAGAGACCCAGTACTTC

clone_size: NA
cdr3_length: 16
v_call: TRBV4-2
j_call: TRBJ2-5
d_call: NA
cdr3_aa: CASSQLGGGPLETQYF
cdr3_nt: TGTGCCAGCAGCCAACTTGGGGGGGGGCCATTAGAGACCCAGTACTTC

clone_size: many
cdr3_length: 12
v_call: TRBV30
j_call: TRBJ2-7
d_call: TRBD2
cdr3_aa: CAWNGEGYEQYF
cdr3_nt: TGTGCCTGGAATGGGGAGGGATACGAGCAGTACTTC

clone_size: few
cdr3_length: 13
v_call: TRBV12-3/TRBV12-4
j_call: TRBJ1-1
d_call: NA
cdr3_aa: CASIGRLNTEAFF
cdr3_nt: TGTGCCAGCATTGGACGGCTGAACACTGAAGCTTTCTTT

clone_size: NA
cdr3_length: 12
v_call: TRBV12-3/TRBV12-4
j_call: TRBJ2-3
d_call: NA
cdr3_aa: CPSSLDSDTQYF
cdr3_nt: TGTCCCAGCAGTTTAGATTCAGATACGCAGTATTTT

clone_size: NA
cdr3_length: 18
v_call: TRBV20-1
j_call: TRBJ2-2
d_call: NA
cdr3_aa: CSASLGLGRPGGTGELFF
cdr3_nt: TGCAGTGCTAGTTTGGGTCTCGGACGTCCAGGTGGGACCGGGGAGCTGTTTTTT

clone_size: NA
cdr3_length: 14
v_call: TRBV14
j_call: TRBJ2-3
d_call: TRBD2
cdr3_aa: CASSQAGGRGPQYF
cdr3_nt: TGTGCCAGCAGCCAAGCGGGCGGGAGAGGTCCGCAGTATTTT

clone_size: many
cdr3_length: 17
v_call: TRBV6-5
j_call: TRBJ2-7
d_call: TRBD1
cdr3_aa: CASSYSPRQGIGDEQYF
cdr3_nt: TGTGCCAGCAGTTACTCGCCACGACAGGGGATCGGCGACGAGCAGTACTTC

clone_size: few
cdr3_length: 13
v_call: TRBV25-1
j_call: TRBJ1-2
d_call: NA
cdr3_aa: CASSEAGNGGYTF
cdr3_nt: TGTGCCAGCAGTGAAGCTGGTAATGGTGGCTACACCTTC

clone_size: NA
cdr3_length: 12
v_call: TRBV20-1
j_call: TRBJ2-7
d_call: NA
cdr3_aa: CSARVGDYEQYF
cdr3_nt: TGCAGTGCTAGAGTTGGGGATTACGAGCAGTACTTC

clone_size: NA
cdr3_length: 15
v_call: TRBV7-9
j_call: TRBJ1-4
d_call: TRBD1
cdr3_aa: CASSQGVRASEKLFF
cdr3_nt: TGTGCCAGCAGTCAGGGGGTGCGGGCATCGGAAAAACTGTTTTTT

clone_size: NA
cdr3_length: 16
v_call: TRBV4-2
j_call: TRBJ1-2
d_call: TRBD1
cdr3_aa: CASSQGTGAANYGYTF
cdr3_nt: TGTGCCAGCAGCCAAGGTACAGGGGCGGCTAACTATGGCTACACCTTC

clone_size: once
cdr3_length: 17
v_call: TRBV20-1
j_call: TRBJ2-7
d_call: TRBD2
cdr3_aa: CSARDPVAGGSYNEQYF
cdr3_nt: TGCAGTGCTAGAGATCCGGTAGCGGGGGGCTCCTACAATGAGCAGTACTTC

clone_size: NA
cdr3_length: 14
v_call: TRBV3-1
j_call: TRBJ1-1
d_call: NA
cdr3_aa: CASSQATGSTEAFF
cdr3_nt: TGTGCCAGTAGCCAAGCGACAGGTAGTACTGAAGCTTTCTTT

clone_size: few
cdr3_length: 16
v_call: TRBV6-5
j_call: TRBJ2-3
d_call: NA
cdr3_aa: CASSYSRRVSTDTQYF
cdr3_nt: TGTGCCAGCAGTTACTCCCGTAGGGTTAGCACAGATACGCAGTATTTT

clone_size: many
cdr3_length: 15
v_call: TRBV2
j_call: TRBJ2-3
d_call: NA
cdr3_aa: CASSEGPRTTDTQYF
cdr3_nt: TGTGCCAGCAGTGAAGGACCCAGGACCACAGATACGCAGTATTTT

clone_size: few
cdr3_length: 15
v_call: TRBV7-8
j_call: TRBJ1-5
d_call: NA
cdr3_aa: CASSHGKYSNQPQHF
cdr3_nt: TGTGCCAGCAGCCATGGGAAATATAGCAATCAGCCCCAGCATTTT

clone_size: few
cdr3_length: 15
v_call: TRBV20-1
j_call: TRBJ2-2
d_call: TRBD2
cdr3_aa: CSAKSGGADTGELFF
cdr3_nt: TGCAGTGCGAAATCCGGGGGGGCGGACACCGGGGAGCTGTTTTTT